This record covers a single T cell receptor (beta chain). The clone's antigen remains unknown. Within one base of it there is no much larger clone, and no base qualities were kept. Donors were healthy HIV-negative adults with no recently reported acute infections or vaccinations. Only Caucasian adults living in Nashville, Tennessee, USA were represented among the donors. CD4+ T cells were enriched through magnetic negative selection, after which naive cells were positively selected on CD45RA and the remaining negative fraction served as the memory subset. Blood was obtained by leukapheresis, after which PBMCs were separated by Ficoll-Histopaque density gradient centrifugation and cryopreserved in liquid nitrogen vapor phase. Analytical flow cytometry was used to check the purity and quantity of every magnetically sorted T cell population. Each sorted fraction had its genomic DNA isolated and then quantified by UV absorbance on a Nanodrop 2000c.

These data are taken from a study of shared clonotypes between healthy human individuals (dated by TCRdb to about 2020). Turning to the overall study: Three men and a couple of women, aged 18 to 49 years, made up the cohort. For each donor, three plates each were used for CD4 naive and CD4 memory, two plates were used for CD8 naive, and one plate was used for CD8 memory. To estimate repertoire size and how much clonotypes are shared between individuals, the study performed deep sequencing of blood TCR repertoires from five healthy adults. Libraries were prepared and TCR repertoires were sequenced by different laboratories using diverse techniques, in order to increase sequencing depth and limit assay-specific biases. Each donor's leukapheresis produced roughly between roughly 0.9 and 9 billion PBMCs.

Overall study outcomes, separate from this receptor: Based on pairwise subsampling, the degree of clonotype sharing among donors was expected to be affected by sequencing depth. Even with the large sequencing depth, rarefaction of the sorted-subset datasets indicated that sequencing was incomplete. Approximately 5% of naive CD4, around 4% of naive CD8, 2.3% of memory CD4, and 0.4% of memory CD8 clonotypes were shared across a handful of donors. Clonotypes shared by all four sorted-subset donors showed higher generation probabilities than non-shared clonotypes. Estimated clonotype richness was generally larger for naive than for memory subsets. Only blood was sampled, and tissue TCR repertoires likely differ from those in blood. The genetic and exposure-history diversity represented was limited by the small number of donors.

Using the deep immunoSEQ assay, TCR CDR3 regions were amplified from genomic DNA by multiplex PCR. Genomic DNA extracted from each cell subset was distributed evenly over all wells of several immunoSEQ 96-well plates, and each plate served as one replicate. For sorted subsets, roughly 200 ng of genomic DNA, equivalent to some 30,000 T cell genomes, went into each replicate PCR. The purified libraries were quantified using a Qubit 3.0 fluorometer, sized with a Bioanalyzer 2100, and then quantified again using the KAPA Library Quantification kit. A separate single-read 150-cycle Illumina NextSeq 550 flow cell was used to sequence each immunoSEQ 96-well plate. As for the original processing: The immunoSEQ output contained only junctional sequences without quality scores, so filtering could not match that applied to full-length reads. Sequences were annotated with PyIR, a Python wrapper for IgBLAST v1.9, using IMGT germline references to assign V/J genes and CDR3. Reads were removed for weak V/J assignments (E-value above 1e-6), missing CDR3, stop codons, out-of-frame junctions, or ambiguous translated residues. V3J clonotypes were defined as sequences sharing the same inferred V gene, J gene, and CDR3 amino acid sequence. Percentage overlap between repertoires was computed as shared unique clonotypes divided by the size of the smaller repertoire. RTK rarefaction, the Chao1 estimator, and Recon v2.1 estimates of unobserved clonotypes were used to assess repertoire richness. Generation probabilities for all TCRbeta clonotypes obtained by the gDNA method from a handful of donors were computed using OLGA. This is the immuneACCESS table as TCRdb keeps it, with only in-frame sequences that have V and J called. A part of the clones is gone; compared with another copy, unresolved V genes explain less than half, and the rest is unexplained. Clone size and V and J calls were adopted from that table, with D and trimming inferred from the DNA. The sample data list about 2.4 million clones, and approximately 94% of these were observed just once. The top ten clonotypes cover roughly 0.39% of the sample.

V gives up 4 bases and J gives up 5 bases, and the segment between their germline ends measures 14 bases. Reading the germline V gene gives CDR1 SNHLY and CDR2 FYNNEI. Reading from cysteine to phenylalanine, the CDR3 counts 14 amino acids. The only DNA kept is the CDR3, 42 bases in frame from the first base. The V and J genes are TRBV2 and TRBJ1-1; TRBD1 is a possible D gene, resting on 6 matching bases. The sequenced sample consisted of naive CD4+ T cells from PBMCs. The meaning of the sample's cell subset or site label: CD45RA+ positively selected. This TCR derives from a man aged 18 to 29 in good health. Some clones in this sample may be carry-over from other donors' samples. The DNA is as follows: TGTGCCAGCAGTGTCACACTCCAGGGGACTGAAGCTTTCTTT. This gives the protein CASSVTLQGTEAFF. The CDR3 plus the reference TRBV2 and TRBJ1-1 genes for the other parts give the full variable domain: EPEVTQTPSHQVTQMGQEVILRCVPISNHLYFYWYRQILGQKVEFLVSFYNNEISEKSEIFDDQFSVERPDGSNFTLKIRSTKLEDSAMYFCASSVTLQGTEAFFGQGTRLTVV.